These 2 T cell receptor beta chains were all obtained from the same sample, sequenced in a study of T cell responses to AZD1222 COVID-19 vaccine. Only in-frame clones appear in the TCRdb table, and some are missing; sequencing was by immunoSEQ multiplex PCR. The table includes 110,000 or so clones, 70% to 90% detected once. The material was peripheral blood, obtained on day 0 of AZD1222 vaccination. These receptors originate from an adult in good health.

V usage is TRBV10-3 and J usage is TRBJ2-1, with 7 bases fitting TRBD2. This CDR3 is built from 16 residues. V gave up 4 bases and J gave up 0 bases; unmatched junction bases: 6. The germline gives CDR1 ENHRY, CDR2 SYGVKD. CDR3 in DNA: TGTGCCATCAGTGCGGGGGGAGGGCCCTCCTACAATGAGCAGTTCTTC. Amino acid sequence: CAISAGGGPSYNEQFF.

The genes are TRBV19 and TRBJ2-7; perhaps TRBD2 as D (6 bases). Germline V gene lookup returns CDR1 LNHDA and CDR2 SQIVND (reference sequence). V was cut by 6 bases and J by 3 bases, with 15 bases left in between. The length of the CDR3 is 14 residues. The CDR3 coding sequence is TGTGCCAGTAGAAGACGGGGCGGGGACTACGAGCAGTACTTC. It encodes CASRRRGGDYEQYF.